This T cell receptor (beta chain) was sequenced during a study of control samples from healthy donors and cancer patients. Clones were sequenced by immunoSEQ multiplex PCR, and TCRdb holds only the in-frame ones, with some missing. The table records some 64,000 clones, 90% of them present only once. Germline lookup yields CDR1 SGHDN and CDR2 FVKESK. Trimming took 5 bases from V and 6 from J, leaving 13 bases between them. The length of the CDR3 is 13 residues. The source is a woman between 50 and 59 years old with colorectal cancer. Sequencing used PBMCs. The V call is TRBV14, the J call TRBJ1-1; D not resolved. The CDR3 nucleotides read TGTGCCAGCAGCAAATGGGCCCCAGCTGAAGCTTTCTTT. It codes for CASSKWAPAEAFF.